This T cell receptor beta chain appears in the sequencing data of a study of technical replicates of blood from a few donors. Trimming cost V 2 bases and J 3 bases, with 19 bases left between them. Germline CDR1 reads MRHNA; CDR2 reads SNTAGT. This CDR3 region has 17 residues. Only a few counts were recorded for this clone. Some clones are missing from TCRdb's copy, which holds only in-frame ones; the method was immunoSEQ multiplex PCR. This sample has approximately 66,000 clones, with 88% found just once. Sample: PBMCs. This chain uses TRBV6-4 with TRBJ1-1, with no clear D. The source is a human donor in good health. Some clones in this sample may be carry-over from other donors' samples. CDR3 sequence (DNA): TGTGCCAGCAGTGACAAACTTCCGGTCCCTTCCGACACTGAAGCTTTCTTT. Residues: CASSDKLPVPSDTEAFF.